This TCR beta chain stems from a study of tumor and adjacent non-tumor tissue in lung cancer. Whole-study context: Each sample yielded millions of productive TCRbeta reads on average.

TCRbeta libraries were built with three rounds of nested PCR, modified from ARM-PCR. TCRdb called the multiplex PCR reads again in MiXCR, with one record for every CDR3 protein. The table shows more than 70,000 distinct CDR3 sequences, with about 61% occurring only once. No cell sorting was done before RNA was extracted from the tissue. Germline assignment: CDR1 MGHRA and CDR2 YSYEKL. There are 13 residues in the CDR3. V was shortened by 4 bases and J by 7 bases, with 11 bases between the two germline ends. Comment on this clonotype: A read error is likely, as this CDR3 ends without the conserved phenylalanine or tryptophan.

This sequence originates from a man between 65 and 80 years old with non-small cell lung cancer. The J gene is TRBJ2-4, the V gene TRBV4-1; D is perhaps TRBD2 (5 bases). Sequenced input: lung tumor tissue. The CDR3 DNA follows: TGCGCCAGCAGCCGAGACCCGGGGAACATTCAGTACATC. Protein sequence: CASSRDPGNIQYI.